This paragraph covers one TCR beta chain sequence. The age range of participants was about 18 to 90 years, with residence in about two dozen US areas. This record belongs to a study of blood T cell repertoires in COVID-19. Study-wide background: Donors in Cohort 3 counted as recovered after two negative PCRs, clearance, or symptom resolution.

TCRdb's copy holds only in-frame clones and misses some; the assay was immunoSEQ multiplex PCR. The table includes hundreds of thousands of clones, over 75% detected once. The TCR was taken from a man aged 40-49 years in a cohort exposed to, infected with or recovered from COVID-19 (not recorded which). The sample comprised PBMCs or T cells enriched from blood (not recorded which).

In DNA form, the CDR3 reads TGTGCCAGCAGTTTAAGAGGGGGCAAGGCAGATACGCAGTATTTT. As protein: CASSLRGGKADTQYF. The chain links TRBV27 to TRBJ2-3; 7 bases match TRBD1. V was clipped by 2 bases and J by 4 bases; unmatched bases: 6. The CDR3 totals 15 residues. Germline V gives CDR1 MNHEY, CDR2 SMNVEV (reference sequence).